The sequence of this T cell receptor (beta chain) was determined in a study of metastatic and nonmetastatic thyroid tumors. The wider study: The study looked at repertoires side by side in blood and in tumor or nodule tissue from malignant and benign thyroid patients.

This clone was picked up many times. Its antigen remains unidentified. Among the patients, none had received any treatment before thyroid surgery. As handled by the study authors: Clinicopathological groups supplied CDR3 differences that were used to build a distant-metastasis classifier for papillary thyroid cancer. TCRdb re-called the PCR reads via MiXCR. The V and J calls were determined by TCRdb, not by the authors. The sample lists about 27,000 clones, around 20% occurring once. Points from the study as a whole: The reported finding was significantly higher TCR beta diversity in malignant thyroid tumors relative to benign nodules, in blood and tumor.

The origin of this receptor is a male donor with papillary thyroid cancer or a benign thyroid nodule (not recorded which). Some clones in this sample may be carry-over from other donors' samples. Sequenced: blood.

DNA of the CDR3: TGTGCCAGCAGCCACAGGGGAGGCCAGCCCCAGCATTTT. Translating gives CASSHRGGQPQHF. The rearrangement uses TRBV27 and TRBJ1-5, with 7 bases fitting TRBD1. Germline trimming cut 6 bases from V and 7 bases from J; bases unmatched to any gene: 6. Germline V gives CDR1 MNHEY, CDR2 SMNVEV (reference sequence). The CDR3 extends over 13 amino acids.